The 20 T cell receptor beta chains given below trace back to one sample, sequenced in a study of spatial heterogeneity in lung cancer. These receptors have no known antigen. One entry per CDR3 protein, called by TCRdb with MiXCR from the 5' RACE reads. The data hold approximately 3,100 distinct CDR3 sequences, with approximately 10% observed a single time. The time point was: sample taken at primary tumor resection. Study results and limitations: It was found that expanded intratumoral alpha and beta TCR counts tracked tumor mutation counts.

Sequencing was performed on lung tumor tissue, taken at surgery. The receptor set was obtained from a male donor with early-stage non-small cell lung cancer.

This clonotype was counted many times. Germline and junction disagree at one end, which may indicate a read error. The CDR3 region has the DNA TGCGCCAGCAATCCTGGACTAGCGGGGGGGGAGTTATTC. As protein: CASNPGLAGGELF. This chain links TRBV10-2 with TRBJ2-7, with 15 bases matching TRBD2. The germline gives CDR1 WSHSY, CDR2 SAAADI. The CDR3 runs 13 residues.

This clonotype was recorded many times. Just one base apart from a much larger clone, this may be a read error. J is TRBJ1-3 and V is TRBV9; D is ambiguous. Germline CDR1 is SGDLS and CDR2 is YYNGEE. The CDR3 is made up of 17 amino acids. The CDR3: CASSVSPRAVSENTIYF. For the CDR3, the DNA is TGTGCCAGCAGCGTATCCCCCAGAGCAGTCTCTGAAAACACCATATATTTT.

The chain uses TRBV29-1 and TRBJ2-2, with D maybe TRBD1 (5 bases). Germline assignment: CDR1 SQVTM and CDR2 ANQGSEA. The V end was cut by 1 base, the J end by 6 bases, with 6 bases between. The CDR3 is 12 amino acids. The CDR3 loop is CSVEGRAGELFF. The CDR3 region has the DNA TGCAGCGTTGAAGGCAGGGCCGGGGAGCTGTTTTTT.

Remarks on this clonotype: At one end, the junction sequence differs from germline, possibly due to a read error. V usage is TRBV9 and J usage is TRBJ1-1, with a weak D call TRBD1 (5 bases). The CDR3 runs to 14 residues. Germline assignment: CDR1 SGDLS and CDR2 YYNGEE. DNA of the CDR3: TGTGCCAGCAGCAATAGAGAGGGGAACACTGAAGTTTTCTTT. This encodes CASSNREGNTEVFF.

The V call is TRBV20-1, the J call TRBJ2-7; 9 bases line up with TRBD2. The CDR3 is made up of 14 amino acids. V lost 4 bases to trimming and J lost 4 bases; unmatched junction nucleotides: 8. Per germline, CDR1 DFQATT and CDR2 SNEGSKA (reference sequence). CDR3 DNA sequence: TGCAGTGCTACGGCGGGAGGGCCGATTTACGAGCAGTACTTC. Amino acid sequence: CSATAGGPIYEQYF.

In this sample, this clonotype turned up many times. The rearrangement links TRBV28 to TRBJ2-7; D is undetermined. Germline V gene data show CDR1 as MDHEN and CDR2 as SYDVKM. Trimming stripped 8 bases from V and 0 bases from J, with 11 bases between. This CDR3 is 13 amino acids long. This CDR3 reads CASLAGHSYEQYF. In nucleotides, the CDR3 is TGTGCCAGCCTCGCTGGGCACTCCTACGAGCAGTACTTC.

Within the sample, this clonotype is medium-sized. V gene TRBV7-2 combines with J gene TRBJ2-7; the match to TRBD2 covers 10 bases. CDR3 length: 16 amino acids. The germline CDR1 and CDR2 sequences are SGHTA and FQGNSA. Trimming at V came to 0 bases and at J to 2 bases, leaving 4 bases not matched to a gene. CDR3 region: CASSLASTSGTYEQYF. CDR3 nucleotides: TGTGCCAGCAGCTTAGCTTCCACTAGCGGGACCTACGAGCAGTACTTC.

This clonotype showed up many times. This chain links TRBV28 with TRBJ2-7; 9 bases align to TRBD2. Trimming removed 4 bases from V and 4 bases from J; junction bases left unmatched: 5. This CDR3 has 14 residues. Germline V lookup: CDR1 MDHEN, CDR2 SYDVKM. CDR3 sequence: CASSSGTSLYEQYF. As DNA, the CDR3 is TGTGCCAGCAGTTCCGGGACTAGCCTTTACGAGCAGTACTTC.

The chain combines TRBV2 with TRBJ2-1; possibly TRBD2 for D (7 bases). CDR3 length: 14 residues. CDR1 is SNHLY, CDR2 FYNNEI, per germline. Trimming took 10 bases from V and 0 from J, leaving 13 bases between them. CDR3 region: CATIGGGSYNEQFF. CDR3 DNA sequence: TGTGCCACCATAGGGGGGGGCTCCTACAATGAGCAGTTCTTC.

A word on this clonotype: A much more abundant neighbour one base away suggests this may be a read error. Since no conserved phenylalanine or tryptophan closes the CDR3, a read error is the likely cause. This rearrangement joins TRBV12-3 or TRBV12-4 to TRBJ2-2; D is undetermined. Trimming took 5 bases from V and 6 from J, leaving 13 bases between them. This CDR3 contains 14 residues. Written as DNA, the CDR3 is TGTGCCAGCAGTCCCACTCGGCCAGCCGGGGAGCTGTTTTAT. Protein product: CASSPTRPAGELFY.

The chain is built from TRBV11-2 and TRBJ2-1, with 12 nucleotides matching TRBD2. Germline V CDR1 and CDR2: SGHAT, FQNNGV. After removal of 5 bases from V and 9 bases from J, the junction contained 8 bases not matched to a gene. CDR3 length: 15 residues. CDR3 region: CASSDQTSGGVEQFF. The CDR3 DNA follows: TGTGCCAGCAGCGACCAGACTAGCGGGGGCGTTGAGCAGTTCTTC.

In this sample, this clonotype turned up many times. The rearrangement links TRBV12-3 or TRBV12-4 to TRBJ2-1; 11 nucleotides match TRBD2. After removal of 7 bases from V and 0 bases from J, the junction contained 5 bases not matched to a gene. The CDR3 consists of 16 residues. The CDR3, as DNA: TGTGCCAGCACCGGTCTAGCGGGGGGCTCCTACAATGAGCAGTTCTTC. As protein: CASTGLAGGSYNEQFF.

This chain uses TRBV11-1 with TRBJ2-7; D possibly uses TRBD1 or TRBD2 (5 bases each). V lost 5 bases and J 2 bases, leaving 16 bases between the germline ends. The CDR3 has 15 residues. In germline, CDR1 is SGHAT, CDR2 FQDESV (reference sequence). The CDR3 DNA sequence: TGTGCCAGCAGCCCCGGGACCCTGGACCCCTACGAGCAGTACTTC. Its translation is CASSPGTLDPYEQYF.

This clonotype is labeled medium-sized (0.01 to 0.1%). This chain connects TRBV6-2 or TRBV6-3 to TRBJ2-2; TRBD2 is a possible D gene (6 bases). CDR3 length equals 17 residues. Germline CDR1 and CDR2: MNHEY and SVGEGT. V lost 5 bases, J lost 5 bases, and 21 bases lay in between. The CDR3 DNA reads TGTGCCAGCAGTCCACTCCGGGGAGGCCACCTTACCGGGGAGCTGTTTTTT. Translated: CASSPLRGGHLTGELFF.

The sample holds a few counts of this clonotype. The chain joins TRBV5-6 to TRBJ1-6; D is unresolved. Germline assignment: CDR1 SGHDT and CDR2 YYEEEE. This CDR3 is 13 amino acids long. V lost 4 bases to trimming and J lost 11 bases, with 13 bases between them. The CDR3, as DNA: TGTGCCAGCAGCGAGAGCGTCAGGACACCCCTCCACTTT. This encodes CASSESVRTPLHF.

V gene TRBV14 combines with J gene TRBJ2-1, with a tentative D call TRBD2 (6 bases). Trimming removed 4 bases from V and 1 base from J, with 17 bases in between. Germline V CDR1 and CDR2: SGHDN, FVKESK. This CDR3 is built from 17 residues. The CDR3 DNA reads as TGTGCCAGCAGCCCCTCCTCCAGCGCGGGGTCCTACAATGAGCAGTTCTTC. Its translation is CASSPSSSAGSYNEQFF.

On this clonotype: At one end, the junction sequence differs from germline, possibly due to a read error. The chain employs TRBV28 and TRBJ1-5; D is perhaps TRBD1 (5 bases). The CDR3 has 14 amino acids. The germline V gene has CDR1 MDHEN and CDR2 SYDVKM. CDR3 sequence reads: CASSLYWGTQPHHF. In nucleotides, the CDR3 is TGTGCCAGCAGTTTATACTGGGGGACTCAGCCCCACCATTTT.

In this sample, this clonotype turned up many times. The CDR3 DNA sequence: TGTGCCAGCAGTTATTGTCTAGCATGTGAGCAGTTCTTC. This gives the protein CASSYCLACEQFF. The rearrangement links TRBV6-5 to TRBJ2-1; maybe TRBD2 (5 bases). The CDR3 covers 13 residues. Germline V gives CDR1 MNHEY, CDR2 SVGAGI. V lost 3 bases, J lost 9 bases, and 12 bases lay in between.

The V and J genes are TRBV20-1 and TRBJ2-7; TRBD2 agrees at 13 bases. CDR1 DFQATT and CDR2 SNEGSKA come from the germline V gene (reference sequence). J was trimmed by 7 bases and V by 4 bases; bases with no gene match: 7. This CDR3 comprises 14 residues. DNA of the CDR3: TGCAGTGCTAACCCGACTAGCGGGGGGCAGGAGCAGTACTTC. This sequence encodes CSANPTSGGQEQYF.

V gene TRBV7-2 combines with J gene TRBJ2-6; maybe TRBD2 (6 bases). Trimming removed 5 bases from V and 2 bases from J, with 16 bases in between. Germline lookup yields CDR1 SGHTA and CDR2 FQGNSA. The CDR3 runs 17 residues. The CDR3 DNA reads TGTGCCAGCAGCATCCGCGGCGGGGCCCCTGGGGCCAACGTCCTGACTTTC. It codes for CASSIRGGAPGANVLTF.